This T cell receptor (beta chain) derives from a study of blood T cell repertoires in COVID-19. Germline CDR1 reads MGHRA; CDR2 reads YSYEKL. V shed 4 bases, J shed 4 bases, and the junction held 11 bases outside the gene matches. There are 16 residues in the CDR3. Profiling relied on immunoSEQ multiplex PCR, and the TCRdb table lists in-frame clones only, not all of them. This sample has about 150,000 clones, with over 65% found just once. This TCR derives from a man older than 75 with acute or convalescent COVID-19. The gene calls are TRBV4-1 and TRBJ1-2, with 8 bases fitting TRBD1. Source material: peripheral blood. The DNA of the CDR3 is TGCGCCAGCAGCCCCAGTGGACAGGGATTTGGCTATGGCTACACCTTC. Translating gives CASSPSGQGFGYGYTF.